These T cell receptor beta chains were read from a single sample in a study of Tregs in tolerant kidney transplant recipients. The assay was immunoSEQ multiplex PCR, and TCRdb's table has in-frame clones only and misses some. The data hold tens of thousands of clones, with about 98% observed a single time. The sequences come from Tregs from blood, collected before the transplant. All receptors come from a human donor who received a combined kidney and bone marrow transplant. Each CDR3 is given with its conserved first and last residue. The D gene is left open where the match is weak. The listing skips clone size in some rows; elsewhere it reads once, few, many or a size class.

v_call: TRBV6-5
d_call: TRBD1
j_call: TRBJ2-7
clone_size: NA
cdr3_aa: CASTLRTGGEQYF
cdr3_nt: TGTGCCAGCACCCTGAGGACAGGGGGCGAGCAGTACTTC

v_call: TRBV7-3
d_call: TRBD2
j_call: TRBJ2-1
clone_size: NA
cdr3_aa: CASSPRTSGNEQFF
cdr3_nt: TGTGCCAGCAGCCCCCGGACTAGCGGCAATGAGCAGTTCTTC

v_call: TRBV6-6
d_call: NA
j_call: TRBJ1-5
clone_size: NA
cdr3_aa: CASKDRYNQPQHF
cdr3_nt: TGTGCCAGCAAGGACAGATACAATCAGCCCCAGCATTTT

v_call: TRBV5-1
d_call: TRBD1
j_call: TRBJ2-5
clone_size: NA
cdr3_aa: CASSLRTGAQETQYF
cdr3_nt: TGCGCCAGCAGCCTTAGAACAGGGGCCCAAGAGACCCAGTACTTC

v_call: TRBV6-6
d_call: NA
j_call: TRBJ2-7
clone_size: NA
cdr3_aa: CASSVSGITYEQYF
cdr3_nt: TGTGCCAGCAGCGTTTCCGGGATTACCTACGAGCAGTACTTC

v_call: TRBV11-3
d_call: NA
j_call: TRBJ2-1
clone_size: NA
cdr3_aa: CASSYRNEQFF
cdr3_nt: TGTGCCAGCAGCTATCGTAATGAGCAGTTCTTC

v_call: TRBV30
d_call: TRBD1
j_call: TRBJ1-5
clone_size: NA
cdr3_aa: CAWSDTGGWQPQHF
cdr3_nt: TGTGCCTGGAGTGACACAGGGGGGTGGCAGCCCCAGCATTTT

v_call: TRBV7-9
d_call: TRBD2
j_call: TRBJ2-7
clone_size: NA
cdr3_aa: CASSLSGRGLYEQYF
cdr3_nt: TGTGCCAGCAGCTTAAGCGGGAGAGGATTGTACGAGCAGTACTTC

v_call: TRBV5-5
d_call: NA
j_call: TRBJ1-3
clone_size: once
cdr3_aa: CASSPALSGNTIYF
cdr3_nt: TGTGCCAGCAGCCCCGCGCTTTCTGGAAACACCATATATTTT

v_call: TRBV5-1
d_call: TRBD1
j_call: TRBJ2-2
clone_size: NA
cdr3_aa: CASSTGQGTLGELFF
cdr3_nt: TGCGCCAGCAGCACCGGACAGGGAACTCTCGGGGAGCTGTTTTTT

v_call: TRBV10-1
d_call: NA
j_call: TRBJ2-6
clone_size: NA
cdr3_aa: CASMAGADGANVLTF
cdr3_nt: TGCGCCAGCATGGCAGGGGCCGACGGGGCCAACGTCCTGACTTTC

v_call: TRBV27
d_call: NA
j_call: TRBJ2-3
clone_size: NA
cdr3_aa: CASSPLRAGTQYF
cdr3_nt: TGTGCCAGCAGTCCCCTGAGGGCGGGTACGCAGTATTTT

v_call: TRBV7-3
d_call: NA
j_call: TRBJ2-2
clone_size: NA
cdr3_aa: CPNTGELFF
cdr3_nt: TGTCCAAACACCGGGGAGCTGTTTTTT

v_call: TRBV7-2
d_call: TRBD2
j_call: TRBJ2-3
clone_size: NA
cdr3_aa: CASSYRLAGAGDTQYF
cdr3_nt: TGTGCCAGCAGCTACCGACTAGCGGGGGCCGGAGATACGCAGTATTTT

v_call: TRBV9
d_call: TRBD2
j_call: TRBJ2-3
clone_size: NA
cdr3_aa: CASSVWRGGTDTQYF
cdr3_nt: TGTGCCAGCAGCGTCTGGCGGGGGGGCACAGATACGCAGTATTTT

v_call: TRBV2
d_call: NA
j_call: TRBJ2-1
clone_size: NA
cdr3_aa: CASSEELVKSFF
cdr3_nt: TGTGCCAGCAGTGAAGAGCTAGTGAAGAGTTTCTTC

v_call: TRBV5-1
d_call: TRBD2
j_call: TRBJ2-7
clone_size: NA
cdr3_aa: CASSPHSSGSYEQYF
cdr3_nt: TGCGCCAGCAGCCCCCATAGTAGCGGGAGCTACGAGCAGTACTTC

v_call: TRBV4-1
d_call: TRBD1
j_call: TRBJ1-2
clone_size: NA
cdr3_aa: CASSPTGETHYGYTF
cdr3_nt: TGCGCCAGCAGTCCGACAGGGGAGACCCACTATGGCTACACCTTC

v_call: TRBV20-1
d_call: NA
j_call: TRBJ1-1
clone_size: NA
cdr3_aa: CSSIGGTEAFF
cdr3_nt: TGCAGTTCGATTGGAGGGACTGAAGCTTTCTTT

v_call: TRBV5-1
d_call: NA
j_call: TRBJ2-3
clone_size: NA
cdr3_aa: CASSRTSISDTQYF
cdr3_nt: TGCGCCAGCAGCCGCACTAGTATATCAGATACGCAGTATTTT

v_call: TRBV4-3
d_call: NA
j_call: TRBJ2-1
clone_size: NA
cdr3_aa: CASSQDARVSLSEQFF
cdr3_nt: TGCGCCAGCAGCCAAGATGCCAGGGTATCCCTAAGTGAGCAGTTCTTC

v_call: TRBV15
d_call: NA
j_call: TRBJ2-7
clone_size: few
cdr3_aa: CATSRDLSDSYEQYF
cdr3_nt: TGTGCCACCAGCAGAGATCTTAGTGACAGCTACGAGCAGTACTTC

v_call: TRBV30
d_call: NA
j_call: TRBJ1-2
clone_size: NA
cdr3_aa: CAWSVHLIYGYTF
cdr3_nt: TGTGCCTGGAGTGTACATTTAATCTATGGCTACACCTTC

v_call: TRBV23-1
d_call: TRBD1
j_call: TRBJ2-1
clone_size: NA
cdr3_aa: CASSLPGDIQGAPYNEQFF
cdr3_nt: TGCGCCAGCAGTCTCCCGGGGGACATACAGGGGGCCCCCTACAATGAGCAGTTCTTC

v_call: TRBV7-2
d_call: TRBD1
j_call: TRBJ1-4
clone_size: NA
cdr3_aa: CASSFGTGGEKLFF
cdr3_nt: TGTGCCAGCAGCTTTGGGACAGGGGGAGAAAAACTGTTTTTT